The rows below give T cell receptor beta chains drawn from one sample of a study of blood T cell repertoires in COVID-19. This table comes from immunoSEQ multiplex PCR, and its TCRdb copy is limited to in-frame clones, with some not included. Among about 200,000 clones listed, 80% to 85% were seen once. The sequencing sample was made of PBMCs or T cells enriched from blood (not recorded which). The source is a middle-aged man who had recovered from COVID-19. Each CDR3 is given with its conserved first and last residue. Where a row states a size, it is once, few, many or the class of an expanded clone; other rows omit it.

CDR3: CASSQHDRATYGYTF; J: TRBJ1-2; size: .; V: TRBV3-1/TRBV3-2
CDR3: CASSSRQGADTQYF; J: TRBJ2-3; size: .; V: TRBV14
CDR3: CASSFRDRGNEQFF; J: TRBJ2-1; size: .; V: TRBV11-2
CDR3: CASSPGQGGISYNSPLHF; J: TRBJ1-6; size: .; V: TRBV28
CDR3: CASSLGLVGELFF; J: TRBJ2-2; size: .; V: TRBV7-2
CDR3: CASSSWGERNTIYF; J: TRBJ1-3; size: few; V: TRBV7-9
CDR3: CASSLIPSGTGGRSPLHF; J: TRBJ1-6; size: .; V: TRBV27
CDR3: CASSLAGASEEQFF; J: TRBJ2-1; size: .; V: TRBV7-9
CDR3: CASSPGGSVEQYF; J: TRBJ2-7; size: .; V: TRBV5-1
CDR3: CASSKPGQGHYEQYF; J: TRBJ2-7; size: .; V: TRBV10-2
CDR3: CASSSPRTDTQYF; J: TRBJ2-3; size: once; V: TRBV6-5
CDR3: CASSLLGTGTYGYTF; J: TRBJ1-2; size: .; V: TRBV7-2
CDR3: CASSLRGTDQLGSPLHF; J: TRBJ1-6; size: .; V: TRBV5-1
CDR3: CASSVTGLGMETQYF; J: TRBJ2-5; size: .; V: TRBV19
CDR3: CASSLGLEDQPQHF; J: TRBJ1-5; size: .; V: TRBV5-1
CDR3: CASRFRRGDYGYTF; J: TRBJ1-2; size: .; V: TRBV27
CDR3: CASSPTTEGTRTEAFF; J: TRBJ1-1; size: once; V: TRBV7-9
CDR3: CASSLLLSRGAYGYTF; J: TRBJ1-2; size: .; V: TRBV28
CDR3: CASSELGASGNTGELFF; J: TRBJ2-2; size: .; V: TRBV2
CDR3: CASSLLSGAANNSPLHF; J: TRBJ1-6; size: .; V: TRBV7-9
CDR3: CAITPFGGYGYTF; J: TRBJ1-2; size: .; V: TRBV10-3
CDR3: CASSGGTSGFNEQFF; J: TRBJ2-1; size: .; V: TRBV7-2
CDR3: CASQAGQGYGSNQPQHF; J: TRBJ1-5; size: .; V: TRBV18
CDR3: CASSKDGGRPDTDTQYF; J: TRBJ2-3; size: .; V: TRBV5-1
CDR3: CASSIVGERGTEAFF; J: TRBJ1-1; size: .; V: TRBV19
CDR3: CASSQRDRNTEAFF; J: TRBJ1-1; size: .; V: TRBV4-1
CDR3: CASSTGEGGGQPQHF; J: TRBJ1-5; size: .; V: TRBV6-5
CDR3: CASSFPQGNTGELFF; J: TRBJ2-2; size: .; V: TRBV5-4
CDR3: CASSTQTVTSDVFQTQYF; J: TRBJ2-5; size: few; V: TRBV7-9
CDR3: CASSQGTVNTEAFF; J: TRBJ1-1; size: .; V: TRBV6-5
CDR3: CASSLDRGLRGTGELFF; J: TRBJ2-2; size: .; V: TRBV28
CDR3: CASSQSARTSGTYEQYF; J: TRBJ2-7; size: .; V: TRBV4-2
CDR3: CASRGVDGNTIYF; J: TRBJ1-3; size: .; V: TRBV28
CDR3: CASSFKAGRETQYF; J: TRBJ2-5; size: .; V: TRBV5-4
CDR3: CASRVSGENDQPQHF; J: TRBJ1-5; size: .; V: TRBV27
CDR3: CASSLSQGNYGYTF; J: TRBJ1-2; size: few; V: TRBV5-6
CDR3: CASSVRVNYGYTF; J: TRBJ1-2; size: .; V: TRBV2
CDR3: CASSQGTAGNTEAFF; J: TRBJ1-1; size: few; V: TRBV4-3
CDR3: CASSLDEGFNEQFF; J: TRBJ2-1; size: .; V: TRBV5-1
CDR3: CASSLGQGRTPLHF; J: TRBJ1-6; size: .; V: TRBV5-5
CDR3: CAITGAEFTEAFF; J: TRBJ1-1; size: .; V: TRBV10-3
CDR3: CASSSRSGNYGYTF; J: TRBJ1-2; size: .; V: TRBV6-5
CDR3: CASSGDGVNQPQHF; J: TRBJ1-5; size: .; V: TRBV7-9
CDR3: CASSELVMDYGYTF; J: TRBJ1-2; size: .; V: TRBV6-1
CDR3: CASSYPGLAQYEQYF; J: TRBJ2-7; size: .; V: TRBV5-4
CDR3: CASSNRGRIYGYTF; J: TRBJ1-2; size: .; V: TRBV6-5
CDR3: CASSMSRGLSEQFF; J: TRBJ2-1; size: .; V: TRBV19
CDR3: CASRHAMGQGDTGELFF; J: TRBJ2-2; size: .; V: TRBV7-9
CDR3: CASSLRRGQPAYNEQFF; J: TRBJ2-1; size: .; V: TRBV7-3
CDR3: CASTLTGGSNYGYTF; J: TRBJ1-2; size: .; V: TRBV19
CDR3: CASSLVGRARNTEAFF; J: TRBJ1-1; size: .; V: TRBV7-2
CDR3: CASTPNNSGNTIYF; J: TRBJ1-3; size: once; V: TRBV6-5
CDR3: CASSLQGAQQPQHF; J: TRBJ1-5; size: .; V: TRBV5-4
CDR3: CASSHRNSPLHF; J: TRBJ1-6; size: once; V: TRBV3-1/TRBV3-2
CDR3: CASSKDRAYGYTF; J: TRBJ1-2; size: .; V: TRBV6-5
CDR3: CASSELGQGSEKLFF; J: TRBJ1-4; size: .; V: TRBV25-1
CDR3: CASSLAGARGTIYF; J: TRBJ1-3; size: .; V: TRBV28
CDR3: CASSPRDIADDGYTF; J: TRBJ1-2; size: .; V: TRBV7-8
CDR3: CASSPLTGPYSNQPQHF; J: TRBJ1-5; size: .; V: TRBV7-6
CDR3: CASSTGDRASPLHF; J: TRBJ1-6; size: .; V: TRBV9